The 16 T cell receptor beta chains given below trace back to one sample, sequenced in a study of T cells in Graves' hyperthyroidism and ophthalmopathy. Amplification targeted TCR beta CDR3 regions from RNA transcripts. The TCR CDR3 first-round RT-PCR relied on the HTBI primer set. TCRdb reanalysed the multiplex PCR reads using MiXCR and keeps one entry per CDR3 protein. Of hundreds of thousands of distinct CDR3 sequences listed, around 21% are singletons. The sample comprised blood. The receptors originated from a man aged 25 to 40 with Graves' ophthalmopathy.

This chain joins TRBV5-1 and TRBJ2-5; no clear D gene. Per germline, CDR1 SGHRS and CDR2 YFSETQ. V was shortened by 0 bases and J by 0 bases, with 9 bases between the two germline ends. The CDR3 is made up of 15 amino acids. CDR3 sequence: CASSLAGQNQETQYF. The CDR3, as DNA: TGCGCCAGCAGCTTGGCCGGTCAGAACCAAGAGACCCAGTACTTC.

The chain couples TRBV7-9 to TRBJ2-7; 8 positions match TRBD2. The V segment lost 5 bases and the J segment 2 bases; nucleotides outside the gene matches: 8. Germline lookup yields CDR1 SEHNR and CDR2 FQNEAQ (reference sequence). This CDR3 has 15 residues. This chain's CDR3 is CASSPILAEAYEQYF. The CDR3 DNA sequence: TGTGCCAGCAGCCCCATACTAGCGGAGGCCTACGAGCAGTACTTC.

This clonotype occurred many times. The rearrangement uses TRBV19 and TRBJ2-5, with TRBD2 matching 8 bases. The CDR3 loop spans 14 amino acids. The ends lost 7 bases at V and 5 bases at J; junction bases unmatched: 9. CDR1 is LNHDA, CDR2 SQIVND, per germline (reference sequence). Written as DNA, the CDR3 is TGTGCCAGTAAGGGCGGGGGGCGATGGGAGACCCAGTACTTC. Translation gives CASKGGGRWETQYF.

This clonotype was counted at least ten times. V usage is TRBV20-1 and J usage is TRBJ2-3; 13 bases fit TRBD2. V lost 1 base, J lost 3 bases, and 7 bases stayed unmatched. Germline lookup yields CDR1 DFQATT and CDR2 SNEGSKA (reference sequence). This CDR3 spans 17 amino acids. This chain's CDR3 is CSARGLAGGAVTDTQYF. DNA of the CDR3: TGCAGTGCTAGAGGACTAGCGGGAGGAGCTGTAACAGATACGCAGTATTTT.

The chain has TRBV18 and TRBJ2-7, with 7 bases that match TRBD1. V lost 4 bases and J lost 3; bases outside the gene matches: 9. The CDR3 covers 15 residues. CDR1 KGHSH and CDR2 LQKENI come from the germline V gene. CDR3 nucleotide sequence: TGTGCCAGCTCACTCTCAAGGGACAGCTACTACGAGCAGTACTTC. The encoded protein is CASSLSRDSYYEQYF.

This clonotype was seen many times. V gene TRBV11-2 combines with J gene TRBJ2-7; 9 nucleotides agree with TRBD2. V dropped 1 base and J dropped 4; count of bases not matched to a gene: 5. Germline-derived CDR1 and CDR2 are SGHAT and FQNNGV. The CDR3 is 15 residues long. This chain's CDR3 is CASSLASSGTYEQYF. The CDR3 bases are TGTGCCAGCAGCTTAGCATCTAGCGGGACTTACGAGCAGTACTTC.

This clonotype has at least ten counts. This rearrangement joins TRBV7-9 to TRBJ2-7; D call uncertain. This CDR3 is built from 13 residues. Trimming removed 4 bases at V and 0 bases at J, with 7 bases between. CDR1 is SEHNR and CDR2 is FQNEAQ in the germline V gene (reference sequence). CDR3 coding DNA: TGTGCCAGCAGCTCGACACTCTCCTACGAGCAGTACTTC. This encodes CASSSTLSYEQYF. The whole variable domain, remainder taken from reference TRBV7-9 and TRBJ2-7, is DTGVSQNPRHKITKRGQNVTFRCDPISEHNRLYWYRQTLGQGPEFLTYFQNEAQLEKSRLLSDRFSAERPKGSFSTLEIQRTEQGDSAMYLCASSSTLSYEQYFGPGTRLTVT.

The chain employs TRBV29-1 and TRBJ1-2; 8 bases align to TRBD1. Unmatched junction bases numbered 7, after V lost 6 bases and J lost 4 bases. CDR3 size: 13 residues. Germline CDR1 reads SQVTM; CDR2 reads ANQGSEA. The CDR3 loop reads CSVIGQGAYGYTF. The CDR3 DNA sequence: TGCAGCGTGATCGGACAGGGAGCCTATGGCTACACCTTC.

This clonotype has only a few counts. This chain links TRBV20-1 with TRBJ2-7; 8 bases are a match to TRBD2. Germline CDR1 and CDR2: DFQATT and SNEGSKA (reference sequence). Trimming took 5 bases from V and 5 from J; bases not matched to a gene: 8. CDR3 length: 13 amino acids. The CDR3 loop reads CSARGAGGDEQYF. The CDR3 bases are TGCAGTGCTCGCGGCGCGGGAGGCGACGAGCAGTACTTC.

The chain is built from TRBV28 and TRBJ1-2; D remains unclear. V was clipped by 6 bases and J by 0 bases, with 5 bases between them. Germline V gene data show CDR1 as MDHEN and CDR2 as SYDVKM. The CDR3 runs to 12 residues. The CDR3 here is CASRLTNYGYTF. The CDR3 DNA reads as TGTGCCAGCAGACTAACTAACTATGGCTACACCTTC.

The chain uses TRBV20-1 and TRBJ2-5, with 12 bases lining up with TRBD2. Germline loops: CDR1 DFQATT, CDR2 SNEGSKA (reference sequence). J lost 0 bases, V lost 6 bases, and 5 bases had no gene match. The CDR3 runs to 15 residues. The CDR3 protein is CSAIGLAGNQETQYF. In DNA form, the CDR3 reads TGCAGTGCAATAGGACTAGCGGGGAACCAAGAGACCCAGTACTTC.

This clonotype was counted only a few times. For the CDR3, the DNA is TGTGCCAGCAGCCCCAGTCGGGGGATGAGCAATCAGCCCCAGCATTTT. It encodes CASSPSRGMSNQPQHF. J is TRBJ1-5 and V is TRBV2, with a weak D call TRBD1 (5 bases). The CDR3 extends over 16 amino acids. The V end lost 6 bases, the J end lost 1 base, and 16 bases lay between the germline ends. Germline values: CDR1 SNHLY, CDR2 FYNNEI.

The chain couples TRBV24-1 to TRBJ1-2; maybe TRBD1 (6 bases). Between the trimmed V and J ends, which lost 4 bases and 8 bases, there was a span of 10 bases. This CDR3 is 12 amino acids long. Germline V gives CDR1 KGHDR, CDR2 SFDVKD. This chain's CDR3 is CATSEGTKGYTF. The CDR3 region has the DNA TGTGCCACCAGTGAAGGGACAAAAGGCTACACCTTC.

This clonotype was recorded a few times. This chain links TRBV13 with TRBJ1-2; TRBD1 matches 7 bases. CDR1 is PRHDT, CDR2 FYEKMQ, per germline (reference sequence). V dropped 5 bases and J dropped 4; count of bases not matched to a gene: 10. The CDR3 is made up of 15 amino acids. The DNA for the CDR3 is TGTGCCAGCAGCATCAACAGGGGAAGGAGCTATGGCTACACCTTC. It yields the protein CASSINRGRSYGYTF.

This clonotype has ten or more counts. V and J are TRBV3-1 and TRBJ2-1; 12 bases fit TRBD2. The CDR3 has 14 amino acids. The germline V gene encodes CDR1 LGHDT and CDR2 YNNKEL (reference sequence). The J segment lost 13 bases and the V segment lost 0 bases, leaving 4 bases of the junction unmatched. CDR3 residues: CASSQDLAGGLQFF. The CDR3 nucleotides are TGTGCCAGCAGCCAAGATCTAGCGGGAGGGCTTCAGTTCTTC.

The J gene is TRBJ2-3, the V gene TRBV24-1; no clear D gene. CDR1 is KGHDR and CDR2 is SFDVKD in the germline V gene. Trimming left V 6 bases short and J 2 bases short, with 8 bases between. The CDR3 runs 13 residues. In nucleotides, the CDR3 is TGTGCCACCAGTCCAGGAGTCACAGATACGCAGTATTTT. Translated: CATSPGVTDTQYF.